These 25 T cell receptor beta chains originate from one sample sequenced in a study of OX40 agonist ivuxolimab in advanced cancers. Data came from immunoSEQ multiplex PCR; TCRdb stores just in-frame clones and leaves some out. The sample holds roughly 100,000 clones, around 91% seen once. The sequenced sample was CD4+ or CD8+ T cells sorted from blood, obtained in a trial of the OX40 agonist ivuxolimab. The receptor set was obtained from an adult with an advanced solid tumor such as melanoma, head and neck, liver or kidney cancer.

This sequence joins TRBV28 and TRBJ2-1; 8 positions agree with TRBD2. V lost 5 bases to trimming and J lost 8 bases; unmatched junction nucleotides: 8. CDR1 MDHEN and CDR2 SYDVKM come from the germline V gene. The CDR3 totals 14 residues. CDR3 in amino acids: CASSPVGREDEQFF. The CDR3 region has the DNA TGTGCCAGCAGTCCTGTCGGGAGGGAGGATGAGCAGTTCTTC.

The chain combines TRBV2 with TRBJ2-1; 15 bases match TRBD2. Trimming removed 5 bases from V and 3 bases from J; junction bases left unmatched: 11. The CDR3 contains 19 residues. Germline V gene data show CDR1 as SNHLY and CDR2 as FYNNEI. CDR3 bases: TGTGCCAGCAGTCGTCGGACTAGCGGGAGGGCCGGAAGCTACAATGAGCAGTTCTTC. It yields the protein CASSRRTSGRAGSYNEQFF.

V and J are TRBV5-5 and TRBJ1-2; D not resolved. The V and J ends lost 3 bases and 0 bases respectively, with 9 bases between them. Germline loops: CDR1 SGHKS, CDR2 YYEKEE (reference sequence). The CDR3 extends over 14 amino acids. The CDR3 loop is CASSSARANYGYTF. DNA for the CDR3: TGTGCCAGCAGCTCTGCGCGGGCTAACTATGGCTACACCTTC.

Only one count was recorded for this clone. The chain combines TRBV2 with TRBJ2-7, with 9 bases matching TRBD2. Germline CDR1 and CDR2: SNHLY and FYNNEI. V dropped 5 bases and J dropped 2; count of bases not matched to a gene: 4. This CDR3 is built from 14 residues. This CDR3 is CASSSGGPAYEQYF. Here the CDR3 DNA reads TGTGCCAGCAGTAGCGGGGGGCCCGCCTACGAGCAGTACTTC.

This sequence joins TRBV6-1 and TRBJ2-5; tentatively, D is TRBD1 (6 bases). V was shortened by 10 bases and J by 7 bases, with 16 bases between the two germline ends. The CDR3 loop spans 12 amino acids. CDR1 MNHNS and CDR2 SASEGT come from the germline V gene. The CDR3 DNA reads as TGTGCCACCGACAGGAGTCTCGGGACCCAGTACTTC. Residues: CATDRSLGTQYF.

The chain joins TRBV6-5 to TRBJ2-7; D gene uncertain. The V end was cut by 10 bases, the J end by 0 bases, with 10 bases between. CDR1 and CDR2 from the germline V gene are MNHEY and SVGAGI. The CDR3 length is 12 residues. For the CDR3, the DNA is TGTGCCACCCAGTCGTACTCCTACGAGCAGTACTTC. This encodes CATQSYSYEQYF.

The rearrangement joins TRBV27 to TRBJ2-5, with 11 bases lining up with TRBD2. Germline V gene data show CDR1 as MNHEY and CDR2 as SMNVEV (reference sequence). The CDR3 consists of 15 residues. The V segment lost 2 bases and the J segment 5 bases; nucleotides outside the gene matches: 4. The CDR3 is CASSLTSGRWETQYF. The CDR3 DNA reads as TGTGCCAGCAGTTTAACTAGCGGGAGATGGGAGACCCAGTACTTC.

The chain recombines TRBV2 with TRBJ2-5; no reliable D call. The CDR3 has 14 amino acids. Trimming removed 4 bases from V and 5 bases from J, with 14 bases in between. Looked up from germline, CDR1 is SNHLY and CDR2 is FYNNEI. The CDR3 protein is CASSARPLWETQYF. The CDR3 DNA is TGTGCCAGCAGTGCGCGACCACTTTGGGAGACCCAGTACTTC.

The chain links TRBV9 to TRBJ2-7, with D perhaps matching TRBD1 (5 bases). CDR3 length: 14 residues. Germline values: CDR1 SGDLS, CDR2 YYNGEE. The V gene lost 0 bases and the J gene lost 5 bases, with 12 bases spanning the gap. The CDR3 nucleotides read TGTGCCAGCAGCGTAGCAGGGTCCCGAAACGAGCAGTACTTC. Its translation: CASSVAGSRNEQYF. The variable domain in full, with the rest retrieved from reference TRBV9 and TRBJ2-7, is DSGVTQTPKHLITATGQRVTLRCSPRSGDLSVYWYQQSLDQGLQFLIQYYNGEERAKGNILERFSAQQFPDLHSELNLSSLELGDSALYFCASSVAGSRNEQYFGPGTRLTVT.

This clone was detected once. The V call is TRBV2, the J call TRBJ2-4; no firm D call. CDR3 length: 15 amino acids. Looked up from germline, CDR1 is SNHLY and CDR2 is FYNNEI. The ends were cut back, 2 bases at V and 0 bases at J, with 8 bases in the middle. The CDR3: CASSETTVAKNIQYF. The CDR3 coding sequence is TGTGCCAGCAGTGAAACCACTGTAGCCAAAAACATTCAGTACTTC.

DNA for the CDR3: TGCAGCGTTGCTGGACAAGGGGGCCCAGGTACGCAGTATTTT. Translated, it gives CSVAGQGGPGTQYF. The chain has TRBV29-1 and TRBJ2-3; 7 bases agree with TRBD1. After removal of 4 bases from V and 8 bases from J, the junction contained 12 bases not matched to a gene. CDR1 is SQVTM, CDR2 ANQGSEA, per germline. CDR3 length equals 14 residues.

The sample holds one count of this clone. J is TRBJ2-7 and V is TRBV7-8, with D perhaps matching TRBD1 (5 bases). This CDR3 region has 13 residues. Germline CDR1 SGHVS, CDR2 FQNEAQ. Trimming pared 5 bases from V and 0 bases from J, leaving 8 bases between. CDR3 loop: CASSRGSSYEQYF. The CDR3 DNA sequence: TGTGCCAGCAGCAGGGGTTCCTCCTACGAGCAGTACTTC.

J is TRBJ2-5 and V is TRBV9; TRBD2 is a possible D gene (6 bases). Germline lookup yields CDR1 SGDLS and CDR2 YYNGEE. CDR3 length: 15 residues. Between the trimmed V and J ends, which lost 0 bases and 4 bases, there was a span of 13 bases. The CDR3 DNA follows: TGTGCCAGCAGCGTAGGACTAGGAAGAGCAGAGACCCAGTACTTC. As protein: CASSVGLGRAETQYF.

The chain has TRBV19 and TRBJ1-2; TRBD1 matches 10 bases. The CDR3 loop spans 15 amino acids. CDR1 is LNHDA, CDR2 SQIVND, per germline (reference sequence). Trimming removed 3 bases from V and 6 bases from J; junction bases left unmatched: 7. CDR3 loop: CASSILSTGGDGYTF. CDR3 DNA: TGTGCCAGTAGTATTCTCTCGACAGGGGGCGATGGCTACACCTTC.

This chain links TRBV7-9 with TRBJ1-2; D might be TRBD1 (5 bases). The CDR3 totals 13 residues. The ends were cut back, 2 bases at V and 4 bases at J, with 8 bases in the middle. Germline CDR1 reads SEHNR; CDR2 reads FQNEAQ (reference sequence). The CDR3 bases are TGTGCCAGCAGCTTACCGACAGTCTATGGCTACACCTTC. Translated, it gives CASSLPTVYGYTF.

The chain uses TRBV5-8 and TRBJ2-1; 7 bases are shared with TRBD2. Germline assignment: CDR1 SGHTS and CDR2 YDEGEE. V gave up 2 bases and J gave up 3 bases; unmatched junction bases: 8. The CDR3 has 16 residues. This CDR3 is CASSFPRSSGYNEQFF. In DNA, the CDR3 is TGTGCCAGCAGCTTTCCCCGCTCTAGCGGCTACAATGAGCAGTTCTTC. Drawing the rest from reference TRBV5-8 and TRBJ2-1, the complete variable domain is EAGVTQSPTHLIKTRGQQATLRCSPISGHTSVYWYQQALGLGLQFLLWYDEGEERNRGNFPPRFSGRQFPNYSSELNVNALELEDSALYLCASSFPRSSGYNEQFFGPGTRLTVL.

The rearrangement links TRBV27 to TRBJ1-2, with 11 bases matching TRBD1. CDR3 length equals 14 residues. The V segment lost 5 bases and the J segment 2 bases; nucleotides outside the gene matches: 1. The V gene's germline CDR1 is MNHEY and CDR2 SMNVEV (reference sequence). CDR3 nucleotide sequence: TGTGCCAGCAGTCGGACAGGGGGCAACTATGGCTACACCTTC. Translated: CASSRTGGNYGYTF.

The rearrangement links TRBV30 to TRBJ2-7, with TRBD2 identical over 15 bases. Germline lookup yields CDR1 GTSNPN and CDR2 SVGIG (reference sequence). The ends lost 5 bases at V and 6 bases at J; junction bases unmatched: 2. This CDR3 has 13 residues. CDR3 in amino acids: CAWRGLAGGEQYF. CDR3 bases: TGTGCCTGGCGGGGACTAGCGGGGGGCGAGCAGTACTTC. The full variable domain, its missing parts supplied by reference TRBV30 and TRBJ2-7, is SQTIHQWPATLVQPVGSPLSLECTVEGTSNPNLYWYRQAAGRGLQLLFYSVGIGQISSEVPQNLSASRPQDRQFILSSKKLLLSDSGFYLCAWRGLAGGEQYFGPGTRLTVT.

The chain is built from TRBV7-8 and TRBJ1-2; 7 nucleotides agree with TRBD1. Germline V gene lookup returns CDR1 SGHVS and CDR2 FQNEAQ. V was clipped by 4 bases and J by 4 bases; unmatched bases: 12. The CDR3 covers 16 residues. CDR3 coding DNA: TGTGCCAGCAGCTCACCAGACAGGGTAGGGAGCTATGGCTACACCTTC. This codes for CASSSPDRVGSYGYTF.

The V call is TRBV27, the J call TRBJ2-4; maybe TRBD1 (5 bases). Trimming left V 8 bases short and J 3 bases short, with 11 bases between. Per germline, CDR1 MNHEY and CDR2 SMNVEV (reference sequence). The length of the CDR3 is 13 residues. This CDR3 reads CASGMDNKNIQYF. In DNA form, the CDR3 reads TGTGCCAGCGGTATGGACAACAAAAACATTCAGTACTTC.

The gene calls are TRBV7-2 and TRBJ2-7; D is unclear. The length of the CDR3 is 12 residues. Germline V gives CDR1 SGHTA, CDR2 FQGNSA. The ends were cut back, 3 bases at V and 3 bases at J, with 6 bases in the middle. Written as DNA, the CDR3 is TGTGCCAGCAGCTTTTTGGGCTACGAGCAGTACTTC. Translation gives CASSFLGYEQYF.

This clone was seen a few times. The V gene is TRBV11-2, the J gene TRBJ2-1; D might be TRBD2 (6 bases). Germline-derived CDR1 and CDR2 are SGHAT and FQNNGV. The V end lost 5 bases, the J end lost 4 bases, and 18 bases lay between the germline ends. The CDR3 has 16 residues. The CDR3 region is CASSRLLSGRYNEQFF. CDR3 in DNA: TGTGCCAGCAGCCGCCTTCTTAGCGGAAGATACAATGAGCAGTTCTTC.

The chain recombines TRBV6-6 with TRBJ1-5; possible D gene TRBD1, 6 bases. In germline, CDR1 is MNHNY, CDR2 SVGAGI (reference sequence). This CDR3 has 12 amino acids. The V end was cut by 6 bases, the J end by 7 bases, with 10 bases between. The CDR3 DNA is TGTGCCAGCAGCCGACAGGACCAGCCCCAGCATTTT. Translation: CASSRQDQPQHF.

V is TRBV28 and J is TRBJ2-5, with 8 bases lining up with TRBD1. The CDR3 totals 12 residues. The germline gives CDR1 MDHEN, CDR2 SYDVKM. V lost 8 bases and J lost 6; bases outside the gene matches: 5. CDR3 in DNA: TGTGCCAGCGGATGGACAGGGCAGACCCAGTACTTC. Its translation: CASGWTGQTQYF.

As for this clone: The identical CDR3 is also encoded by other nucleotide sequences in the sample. CDR3 amino acids: CSAPGGYGYTF. The CDR3 nucleotides are TGCAGTGCGCCCGGGGGCTATGGCTACACCTTC. The V and J genes are TRBV20-1 and TRBJ1-2; D perhaps matches TRBD1 (5 bases). The germline gives CDR1 DFQATT, CDR2 SNEGSKA (reference sequence). Trimming pared 6 bases from V and 4 bases from J, leaving 9 bases between. The CDR3 loop spans 11 amino acids.